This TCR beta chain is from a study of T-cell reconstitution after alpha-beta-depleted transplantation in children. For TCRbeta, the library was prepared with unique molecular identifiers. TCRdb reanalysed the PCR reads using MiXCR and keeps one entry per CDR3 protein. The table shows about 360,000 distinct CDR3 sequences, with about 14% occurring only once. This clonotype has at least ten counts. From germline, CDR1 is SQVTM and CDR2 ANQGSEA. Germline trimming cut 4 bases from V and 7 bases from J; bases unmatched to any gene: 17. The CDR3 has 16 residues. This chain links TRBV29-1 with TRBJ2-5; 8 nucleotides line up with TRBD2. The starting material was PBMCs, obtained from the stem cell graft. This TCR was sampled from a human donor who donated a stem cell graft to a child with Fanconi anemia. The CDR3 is CSVAPSAVAGLGTQYF. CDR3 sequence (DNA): TGCAGCGTTGCCCCCTCGGCGGTAGCGGGGTTAGGGACCCAGTACTTC.